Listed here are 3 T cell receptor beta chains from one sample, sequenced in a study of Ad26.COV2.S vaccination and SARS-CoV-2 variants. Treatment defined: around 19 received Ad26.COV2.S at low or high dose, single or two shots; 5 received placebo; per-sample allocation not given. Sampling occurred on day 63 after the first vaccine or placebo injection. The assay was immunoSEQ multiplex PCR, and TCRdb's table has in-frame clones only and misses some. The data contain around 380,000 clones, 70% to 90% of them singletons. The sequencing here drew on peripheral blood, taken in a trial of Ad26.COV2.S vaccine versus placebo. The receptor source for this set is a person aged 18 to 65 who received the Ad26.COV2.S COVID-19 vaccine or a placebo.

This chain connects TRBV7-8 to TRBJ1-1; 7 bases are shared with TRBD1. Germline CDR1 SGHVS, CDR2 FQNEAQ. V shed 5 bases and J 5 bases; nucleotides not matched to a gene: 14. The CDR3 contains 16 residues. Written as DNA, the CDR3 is TGTGCCAGCAGCCATAACGTTGAGGGGGCGGGAACTGAAGCTTTCTTT. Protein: CASSHNVEGAGTEAFF.

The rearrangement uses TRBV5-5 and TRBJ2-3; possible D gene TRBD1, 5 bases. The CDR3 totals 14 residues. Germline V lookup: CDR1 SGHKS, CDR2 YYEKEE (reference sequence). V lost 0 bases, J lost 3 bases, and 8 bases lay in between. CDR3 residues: CASSLATDTDTQYF. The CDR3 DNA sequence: TGTGCCAGCAGCTTGGCGACAGATACAGATACGCAGTATTTT.

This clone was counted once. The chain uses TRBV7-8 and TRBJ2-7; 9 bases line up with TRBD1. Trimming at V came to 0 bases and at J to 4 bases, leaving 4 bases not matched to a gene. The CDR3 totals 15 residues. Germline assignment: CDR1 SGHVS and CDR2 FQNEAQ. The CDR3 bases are TGTGCCAGCAGCTTAGCGGGGACAGGGCTTTACGAGCAGTACTTC. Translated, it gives CASSLAGTGLYEQYF.